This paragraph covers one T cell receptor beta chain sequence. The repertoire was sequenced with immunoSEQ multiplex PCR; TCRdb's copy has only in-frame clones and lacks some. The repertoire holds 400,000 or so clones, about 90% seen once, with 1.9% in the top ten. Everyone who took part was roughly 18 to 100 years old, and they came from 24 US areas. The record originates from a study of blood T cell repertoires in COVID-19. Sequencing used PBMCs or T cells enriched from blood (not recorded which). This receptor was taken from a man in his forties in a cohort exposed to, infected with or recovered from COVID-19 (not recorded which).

The CDR3: CATGFSGRMVDIQYF. DNA of the CDR3: TGTGCCACTGGGTTTAGCGGGAGGATGGTGGACATTCAGTACTTC. The rearrangement uses TRBV7-9 and TRBJ2-4, with 10 bases aligning to TRBD2. Germline V lookup: CDR1 SEHNR, CDR2 FQNEAQ (reference sequence). This CDR3 is 15 amino acids long. Trimming took 10 bases from V and 8 from J; bases not matched to a gene: 14.